The next 13 T cell receptor beta chains were all read from a single sample in a study of T cells in Graves' hyperthyroidism and ophthalmopathy. Amplification targeted TCR beta CDR3 regions from RNA transcripts. Carried out on the TCR CDR3, a first-round RT-PCR used the HTBI primer set. TCRdb reanalysed the multiplex PCR reads using MiXCR and keeps one entry per CDR3 protein. In the table there are approximately 690,000 distinct CDR3 sequences, approximately 15% of which are singletons. Specimen: blood. Source of these receptors: a woman between 45 and 60 years old with Graves' ophthalmopathy.

The chain recombines TRBV20-1 with TRBJ2-3; D is ambiguous. The V and J ends lost 0 bases and 2 bases respectively, with 9 bases between them. Per germline, CDR1 DFQATT and CDR2 SNEGSKA (reference sequence). This CDR3 has 14 residues. The DNA for the CDR3 is TGCAGTGCTAGAGATAGAATCCTCACAGATACGCAGTATTTT. Its translation: CSARDRILTDTQYF.

This clonotype was seen many times. The chain carries TRBV28 and TRBJ2-1; maybe TRBD1 (9 bases). CDR1 is MDHEN and CDR2 is SYDVKM in the germline V gene. The CDR3 is made up of 23 amino acids. V was shortened by 2 bases and J by 0 bases, with 32 bases between the two germline ends. CDR3 nucleotide sequence: TGTGCCAGCAGTTTAGGCCCGGGACAGGGACCCGGGACTAGGACCGGCTCCTACAATGAGCAGTTCTTC. Protein product: CASSLGPGQGPGTRTGSYNEQFF.

This clonotype was detected a few times. The V gene is TRBV7-3, the J gene TRBJ2-1; D gene unclear. The V and J ends lost 4 bases and 8 bases respectively, with 12 bases between them. The CDR3 covers 13 residues. Germline CDR1 is SGHTA and CDR2 is FQGTGA. DNA of the CDR3: TGTGCCAGCAGCTGGACGACTGTCGATGAGCAGTTCTTC. The encoded protein is CASSWTTVDEQFF.

This clonotype was seen many times. V and J are TRBV27 and TRBJ1-1, with 7 bases fitting TRBD1. In germline, CDR1 is MNHEY, CDR2 SMNVEV (reference sequence). V shed 2 bases and J 0 bases; nucleotides not matched to a gene: 9. The length of the CDR3 is 17 residues. CDR3 residues: CASSLSVGDSLNTEAFF. DNA of the CDR3: TGTGCCAGCAGTTTAAGTGTAGGGGACAGTCTGAACACTGAAGCTTTCTTT.

This clonotype was recorded a few times. The chain links TRBV5-1 to TRBJ1-1; D uncertain. This CDR3 is built from 15 residues. Germline CDR1 and CDR2: SGHRS and YFSETQ. V lost 4 bases and J lost 3, with 16 bases in between. The CDR3 reads CASSPGGPPHTEAFF. The CDR3 coding sequence is TGCGCCAGCAGCCCGGGCGGGCCACCTCACACTGAAGCTTTCTTT.

The chain couples TRBV4-3 to TRBJ2-3; no reliable D call. CDR3 length equals 17 residues. The ends were cut back, 0 bases at V and 0 bases at J, with 13 bases in the middle. Germline assignment: CDR1 LGHNA and CDR2 YSLEER. The CDR3 protein is CASSQEVQSLSTDTQYF. In DNA form, the CDR3 reads TGCGCCAGCAGCCAAGAAGTGCAAAGCCTTAGCACAGATACGCAGTATTTT.

The genes are TRBV5-1 and TRBJ2-7; no reliable D call. Looked up from germline, CDR1 is SGHRS and CDR2 is YFSETQ. The germline V and J ends were trimmed by 4 bases and 0 bases, with 8 bases remaining between them. CDR3 length: 13 residues. DNA of the CDR3: TGCGCCAGCAGCCCTGTCTACTCCTACGAGCAGTACTTC. This gives the protein CASSPVYSYEQYF.

This clonotype was seen repeatedly, ten times or more. The chain recombines TRBV5-1 with TRBJ2-3, with 7 bases that match TRBD1. The CDR3 sequence is 16 residues long. Germline V gives CDR1 SGHRS, CDR2 YFSETQ. J lost 0 bases, V lost 4 bases, and 8 bases had no gene match. CDR3 sequence (DNA): TGCGCCAGCAGCAGAGGACAGGAGACTAGCACAGATACGCAGTATTTT. Translated: CASSRGQETSTDTQYF.

The J gene is TRBJ2-5, the V gene TRBV5-1; D perhaps matches TRBD2 (5 bases). V was trimmed by 4 bases and J by 4 bases, leaving 17 bases between them. CDR1 is SGHRS, CDR2 YFSETQ, per germline. This CDR3 has 15 amino acids. CDR3 DNA sequence: TGCGCCAGCAGCCCCGTTGGGCTAGCCGGAGAGACCCAGTACTTC. This translates into CASSPVGLAGETQYF.

As for this clonotype: One base away lies a much larger clone, so this may be a sequencing read error. The final CDR3 position lacks the conserved phenylalanine or tryptophan, pointing to a likely read error. This chain links TRBV2 with TRBJ1-2; no definite D call. Germline V gene data show CDR1 as SNHLY and CDR2 as FYNNEI. Trimming pared 2 bases from V and 0 bases from J, leaving 10 bases between. The CDR3 extends over 15 amino acids. Here the CDR3 DNA reads TGTGCCAGCAGTGAACAAGGAGCGACTAACTATGGCTACACCTCC. Protein: CASSEQGATNYGYTS.

This clonotype was detected many times. The chain links TRBV4-3 to TRBJ2-1, with 9 bases matching TRBD2. There are 17 residues in the CDR3. Per the germline V gene, CDR1 is LGHNA and CDR2 is YSLEER. V lost 0 bases to trimming and J lost 2 bases; unmatched junction nucleotides: 5. CDR3 loop: CASSQEPSGGPYNEQFF. CDR3 in DNA: TGCGCCAGCAGCCAAGAGCCCAGCGGGGGGCCCTACAATGAGCAGTTCTTC.

This chain joins TRBV4-1 and TRBJ1-5; a possible D gene is TRBD1 (6 bases). Trimming took 0 bases from V and 11 from J, leaving 14 bases between them. This CDR3 region has 14 residues. CDR1 is MGHRA, CDR2 YSYEKL, per germline. The CDR3 DNA reads TGCGCCAGCAGCCAAGATAAGGGGGATCGGACCCAGCATTTT. This gives the protein CASSQDKGDRTQHF.

This clonotype has at least ten counts. CDR3 protein: CASSQAGPTDTQYF. In nucleotides, the CDR3 is TGTGCCAGCAGTCAAGCGGGCCCCACAGATACGCAGTATTTT. This chain uses TRBV6-2 or TRBV6-3 with TRBJ2-3; perhaps TRBD2 as D (6 bases). There are 14 residues in the CDR3. V was pared by 5 bases and J by 2 bases, with 11 bases between. From germline, CDR1 is MNHEY and CDR2 SVGEGT.